This T cell receptor beta chain was obtained from a study of T cells after yellow fever vaccination. This CDR3 spans 17 amino acids. Germline V gene lookup returns CDR1 SGHVS and CDR2 FNYEAQ. The trim removed 3 bases at V and 3 bases at J, leaving 9 bases unmatched. Generation of TCR cDNA used 5'RACE template switching (which added a universal primer site and UMIs). TCRdb reprocessed the 5' RACE reads via MiXCR and lists one record per CDR3 protein. The sample lists about 630,000 distinct CDR3 sequences; 12% were seen once. The sequencing used PBMCs, collected on the day of the yellow fever booster vaccination. The chain has TRBV7-6 and TRBJ2-2; 8 positions match TRBD2. This receptor was identified in a man in his thirties or forties who received the YFV17D yellow fever vaccine. The DNA of the CDR3 is TGTGCCAGCAGCTTCTATCAGGAACTAGCGGACACCGGGGAGCTGTTTTTT. Protein product: CASSFYQELADTGELFF.